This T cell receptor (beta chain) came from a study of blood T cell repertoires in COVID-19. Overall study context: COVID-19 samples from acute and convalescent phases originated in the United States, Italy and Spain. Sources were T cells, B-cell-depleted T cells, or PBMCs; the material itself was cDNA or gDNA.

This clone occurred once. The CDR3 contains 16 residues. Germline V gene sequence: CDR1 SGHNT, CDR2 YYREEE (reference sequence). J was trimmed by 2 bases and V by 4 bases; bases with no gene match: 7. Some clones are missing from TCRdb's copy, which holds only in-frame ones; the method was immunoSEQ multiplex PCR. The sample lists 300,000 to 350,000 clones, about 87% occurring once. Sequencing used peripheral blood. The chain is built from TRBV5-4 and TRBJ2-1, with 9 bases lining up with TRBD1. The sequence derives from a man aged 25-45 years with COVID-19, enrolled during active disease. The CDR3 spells CASSQQQGATYNEQFF. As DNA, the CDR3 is TGTGCCAGCAGCCAGCAACAGGGGGCCACCTACAATGAGCAGTTCTTC.